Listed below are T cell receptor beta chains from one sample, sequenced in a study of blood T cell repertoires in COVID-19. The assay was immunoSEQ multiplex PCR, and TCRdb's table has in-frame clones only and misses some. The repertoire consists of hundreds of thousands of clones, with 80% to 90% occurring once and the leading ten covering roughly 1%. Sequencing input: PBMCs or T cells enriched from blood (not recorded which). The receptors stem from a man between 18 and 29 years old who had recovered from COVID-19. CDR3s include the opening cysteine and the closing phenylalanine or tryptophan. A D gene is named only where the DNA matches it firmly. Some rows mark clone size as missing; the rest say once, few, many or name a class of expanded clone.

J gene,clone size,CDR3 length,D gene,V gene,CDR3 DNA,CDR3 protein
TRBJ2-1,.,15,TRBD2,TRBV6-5,TGTGCCAGCACCCCAGGGACTAGAGCAAACAATGAGCAGTTCTTC,CASTPGTRANNEQFF
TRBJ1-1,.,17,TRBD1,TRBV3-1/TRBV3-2,TGTGCCAGCAGCCAAGCCCCAGGGGGCGGGGGTTTACCTGAAGCTTTCTTT,CASSQAPGGGGLPEAFF
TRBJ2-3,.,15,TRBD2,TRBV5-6,TGTGCCAGCAGCCGTCCGGGGGGTAGCACAGATACGCAGTATTTT,CASSRPGGSTDTQYF
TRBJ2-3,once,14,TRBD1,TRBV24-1,TGTGCCACCAGTGATTCGCCCTCCCGACAGGGAAAGTATTTT,CATSDSPSRQGKYF
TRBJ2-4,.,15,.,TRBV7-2,TGTGCCAGCAGCTTAGGGGGGACTCGGGGAAACATTCAGTACTTC,CASSLGGTRGNIQYF
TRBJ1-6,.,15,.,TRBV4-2,TGTGCCAGCAGCCAAGAAAGGCAGGGTAATTCACCCCTCCACTTT,CASSQERQGNSPLHF
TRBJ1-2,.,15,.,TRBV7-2,TGTGCCAGCAGCTTAGCCAACAGACCTTGGCCCAGCTACACCTTC,CASSLANRPWPSYTF
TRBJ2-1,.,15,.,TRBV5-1,TGCGCCAGCAGCTTGGCCGTCCTTTCCTACAATGAGCAGTTCTTC,CASSLAVLSYNEQFF
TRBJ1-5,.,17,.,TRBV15,TGTGCCACCAGCAGTGAAGCCTCAGGGGTCCCTTATCAGCCCCAGCATTTT,CATSSEASGVPYQPQHF
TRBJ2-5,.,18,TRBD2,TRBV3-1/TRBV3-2,TGTGCCAGCAGCCAAGAAGGTGGCGGGAGATGGGGAGTAGAGACCCAGTACTTC,CASSQEGGGRWGVETQYF
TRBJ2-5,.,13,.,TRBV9,TGTGCCAGCAGCGGCCTCCAGCAAGAGACCCAGTACTTC,CASSGLQQETQYF
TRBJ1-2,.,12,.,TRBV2,TGTGCCAGGGGGGGAATTGGCTATGGCTACACCTTC,CARGGIGYGYTF
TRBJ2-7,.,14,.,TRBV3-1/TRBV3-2,TGTGCCAGCAGATCTACAGGGCGATCCTACGAGCAGTACTTC,CASRSTGRSYEQYF
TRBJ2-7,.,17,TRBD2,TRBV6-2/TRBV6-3,TGTGCCAGCAGTTACTACGGGGGGACTAGCGGGATTGGCGAGCAGTACTTC,CASSYYGGTSGIGEQYF
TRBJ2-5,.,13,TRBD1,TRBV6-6,TGTGCCAGCAGTCCGACAGGGTCGGAGACCCAGTACTTC,CASSPTGSETQYF
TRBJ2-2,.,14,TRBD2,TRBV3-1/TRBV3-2,TGTGCCAGCAGTGTTAGCGGGAGTAGCGGGGAGCTGTTTTTT,CASSVSGSSGELFF
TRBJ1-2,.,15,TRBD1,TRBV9,TGTGCCAGCAGCGTAGAGGGGGGACAGAACTATGGCTACACCTTC,CASSVEGGQNYGYTF
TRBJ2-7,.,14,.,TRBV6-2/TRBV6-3,TGTGCCAGCAGTTACGACAGGTTAGAGTACGAGCAGTACTTC,CASSYDRLEYEQYF
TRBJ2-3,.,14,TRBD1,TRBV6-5,TGTGCCAGCAGCCCGGACAGGGTTTCCGATACGCAGTATTTT,CASSPDRVSDTQYF
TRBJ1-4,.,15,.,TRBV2,TGTGCCAGCAGTAGCGAGGCTGCAACTAATGAAAAACTGTTTTTT,CASSSEAATNEKLFF
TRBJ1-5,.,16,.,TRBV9,TGTGCCAGCAGCGTAGCTACCAGGGGAGGCAATCAGCCCCAGCATTTT,CASSVATRGGNQPQHF
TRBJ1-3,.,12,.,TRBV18,TGTGCCAGCTCAACAACCAGAAACACCATATATTTT,CASSTTRNTIYF
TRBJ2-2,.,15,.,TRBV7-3,TGTGCCAGCAGCTTGACCAAGGGGTACACCGGGGAGCTGTTTTTT,CASSLTKGYTGELFF
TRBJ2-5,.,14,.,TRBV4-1,TGCGCCAGCAGCCAAGGTCCCAGACAAGAGACCCAGTACTTC,CASSQGPRQETQYF
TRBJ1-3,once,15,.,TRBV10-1,TGCGCCAGCACCTCGGGACTGAACTCTGGAAACACCATATATTTT,CASTSGLNSGNTIYF
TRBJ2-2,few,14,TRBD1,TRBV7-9,TGTGCCAGCAGCAGGGACAGGCTTCCCGGGGAGCTGTTTTTT,CASSRDRLPGELFF
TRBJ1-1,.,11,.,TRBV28,TGTGCCAGCAGTTCCCTCACTGAAGCTTTCTTT,CASSSLTEAFF